This T cell receptor (beta chain) stems from a study of blood T cell repertoires in COVID-19. Overall study context: The United States, Italy and Spain provided the acute and convalescent COVID-19 samples. Sample material is recorded as cDNA or gDNA derived from T cells, B-cell-depleted T cells, or PBMCs.

Authors' analysis steps: From reference gene primer amplification, estimates of nucleated cell counts were derived. Assay: immunoSEQ multiplex PCR; the TCRdb copy retains only in-frame clones and omits some. The V and J calls and clone size come from that table; D and trimming were worked out from the DNA. The sample lists approximately 70,000 clones, roughly 87% occurring once. This clone was detected once. Trimming took off 3 bases at V and 1 base at J, with 9 bases between the two ends. The V gene's germline CDR1 is LGHDT and CDR2 YNNKEL (reference sequence). The CDR3 has 14 residues. This sequence joins TRBV3-1 (or the pseudogene TRBV3-2) and TRBJ1-2, with no clear D. The receptor was isolated from a woman aged 50 to 65 with acute or convalescent COVID-19. The material sequenced was peripheral blood. The CDR3: CASSHRNGNYGYTF. CDR3 in DNA: TGTGCCAGCAGCCATCGAAACGGTAACTATGGCTACACCTTC.